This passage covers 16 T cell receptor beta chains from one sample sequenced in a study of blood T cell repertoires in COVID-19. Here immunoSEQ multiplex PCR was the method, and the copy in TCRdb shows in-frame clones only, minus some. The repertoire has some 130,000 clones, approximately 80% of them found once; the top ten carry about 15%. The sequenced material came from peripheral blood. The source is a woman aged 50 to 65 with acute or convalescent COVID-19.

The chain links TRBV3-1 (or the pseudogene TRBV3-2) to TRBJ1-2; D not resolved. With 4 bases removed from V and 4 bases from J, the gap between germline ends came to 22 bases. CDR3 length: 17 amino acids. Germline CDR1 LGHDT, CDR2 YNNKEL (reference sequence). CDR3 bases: TGTGCCAGCAGCCCCGAGGGCAGAGCCGACCTCCTCTATGGCTACACCTTC. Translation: CASSPEGRADLLYGYTF.

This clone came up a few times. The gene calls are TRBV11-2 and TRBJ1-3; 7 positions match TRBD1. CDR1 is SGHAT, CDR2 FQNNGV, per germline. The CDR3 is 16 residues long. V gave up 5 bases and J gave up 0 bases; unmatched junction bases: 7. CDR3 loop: CASSKRDSSSGNTIYF. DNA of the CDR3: TGTGCCAGCAGCAAAAGGGACAGCAGCTCTGGAAACACCATATATTTT.

The CDR3 nucleotides read TGTGCCAGCAGCGGGGAAATTAAGTCACCCCTCCACTTT. Translation: CASSGEIKSPLHF. V usage is TRBV6-5 and J usage is TRBJ1-6; D unresolved. This CDR3 region has 13 residues. The germline V gene encodes CDR1 MNHEY and CDR2 SVGAGI. V was trimmed by 6 bases and J by 10 bases, leaving 13 bases between them.

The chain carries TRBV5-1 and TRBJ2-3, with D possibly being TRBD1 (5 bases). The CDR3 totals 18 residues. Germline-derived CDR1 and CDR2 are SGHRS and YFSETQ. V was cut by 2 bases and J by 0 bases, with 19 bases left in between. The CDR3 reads CASSLASLWGESTDTQYF. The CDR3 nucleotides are TGCGCCAGCAGCTTAGCCTCCCTTTGGGGCGAGAGCACAGATACGCAGTATTTT.

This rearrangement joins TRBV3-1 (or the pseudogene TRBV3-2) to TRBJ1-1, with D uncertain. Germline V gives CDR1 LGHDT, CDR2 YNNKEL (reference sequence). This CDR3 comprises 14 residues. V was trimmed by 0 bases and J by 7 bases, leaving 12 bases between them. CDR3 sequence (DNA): TGTGCCAGCAGCCAAGATTTCACGGGGAGTGAAGCTTTCTTT. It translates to CASSQDFTGSEAFF.

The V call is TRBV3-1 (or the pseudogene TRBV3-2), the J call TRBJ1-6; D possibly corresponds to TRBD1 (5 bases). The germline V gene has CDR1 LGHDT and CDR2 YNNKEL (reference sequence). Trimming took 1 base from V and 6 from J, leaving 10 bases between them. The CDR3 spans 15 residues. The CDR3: CASSQGAGINSPLHF. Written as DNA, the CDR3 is TGTGCCAGCAGCCAAGGGGCAGGGATTAATTCACCCCTCCACTTT.

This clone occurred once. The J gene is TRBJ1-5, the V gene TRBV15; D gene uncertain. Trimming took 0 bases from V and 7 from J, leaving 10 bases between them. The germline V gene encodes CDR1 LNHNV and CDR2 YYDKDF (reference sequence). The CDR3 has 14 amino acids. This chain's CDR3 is CATSRDRERQPQHF. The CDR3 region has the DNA TGTGCCACCAGCAGAGATAGGGAGAGGCAGCCCCAGCATTTT.

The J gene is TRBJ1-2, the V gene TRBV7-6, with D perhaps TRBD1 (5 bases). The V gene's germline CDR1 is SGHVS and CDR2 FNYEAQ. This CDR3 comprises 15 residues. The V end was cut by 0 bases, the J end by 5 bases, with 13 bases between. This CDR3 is CASSLARGPLYGYTF. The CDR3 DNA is TGTGCCAGCAGCTTAGCGCGGGGACCCCTTTATGGCTACACCTTC.

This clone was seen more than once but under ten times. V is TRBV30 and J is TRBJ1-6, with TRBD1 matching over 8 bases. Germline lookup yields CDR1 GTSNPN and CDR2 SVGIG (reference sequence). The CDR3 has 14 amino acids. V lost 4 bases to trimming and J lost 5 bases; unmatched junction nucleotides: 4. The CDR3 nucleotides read TGTGCCTGGACCCCGACAGGGGATAATTCACCCCTCCACTTT. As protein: CAWTPTGDNSPLHF.

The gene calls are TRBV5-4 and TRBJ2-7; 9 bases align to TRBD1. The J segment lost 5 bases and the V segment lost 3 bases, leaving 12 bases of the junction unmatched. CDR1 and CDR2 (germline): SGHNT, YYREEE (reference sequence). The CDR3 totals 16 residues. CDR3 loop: CASSWVPGQGGNEQYF. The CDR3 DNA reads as TGTGCCAGCAGCTGGGTGCCGGGACAGGGAGGCAACGAGCAGTACTTC.

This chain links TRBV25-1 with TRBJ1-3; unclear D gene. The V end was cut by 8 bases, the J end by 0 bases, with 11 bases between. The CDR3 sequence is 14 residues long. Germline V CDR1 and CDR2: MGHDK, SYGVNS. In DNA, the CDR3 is TGTGCCAGCGAGGACTGGAGCTCTGGAAACACCATATATTTT. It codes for CASEDWSSGNTIYF.

CDR3 region: CASSVDVGGYTGELFF. The CDR3 DNA reads TGTGCCAGCAGCGTAGATGTGGGGGGGTATACCGGGGAGCTGTTTTTT. This sequence joins TRBV9 and TRBJ2-2, with 7 bases lining up with TRBD2. This CDR3 comprises 16 residues. Germline values: CDR1 SGDLS, CDR2 YYNGEE. V trimming: 0 bases; J trimming: 5 bases; junction bases outside the gene matches: 7.

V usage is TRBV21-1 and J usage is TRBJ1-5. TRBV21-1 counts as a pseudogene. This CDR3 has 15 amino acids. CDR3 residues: CASSKEGGGWQPQHF. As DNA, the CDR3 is TGTGCCAGCAGCAAAGAAGGGGGGGGCTGGCAGCCCCAGCATTTT.

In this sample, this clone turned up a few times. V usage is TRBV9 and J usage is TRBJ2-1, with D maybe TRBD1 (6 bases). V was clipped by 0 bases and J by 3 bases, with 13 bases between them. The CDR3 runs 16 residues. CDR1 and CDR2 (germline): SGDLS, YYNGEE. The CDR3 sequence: CASSVAPGTNYNEQFF. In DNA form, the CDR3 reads TGTGCCAGCAGCGTAGCTCCCGGGACAAACTACAATGAGCAGTTCTTC. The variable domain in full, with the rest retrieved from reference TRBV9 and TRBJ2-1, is DSGVTQTPKHLITATGQRVTLRCSPRSGDLSVYWYQQSLDQGLQFLIQYYNGEERAKGNILERFSAQQFPDLHSELNLSSLELGDSALYFCASSVAPGTNYNEQFFGPGTRLTVL.

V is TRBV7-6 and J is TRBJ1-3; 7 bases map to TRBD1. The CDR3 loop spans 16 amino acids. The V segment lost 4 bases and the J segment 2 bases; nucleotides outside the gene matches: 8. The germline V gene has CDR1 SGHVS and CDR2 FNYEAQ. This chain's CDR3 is CASSSTLTGTGNTIYF. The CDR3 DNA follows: TGTGCCAGCAGCTCAACCTTGACAGGGACTGGAAACACCATATATTTT. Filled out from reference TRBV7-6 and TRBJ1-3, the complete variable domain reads GAGVSQSPRYKVTKRGQDVALRCDPISGHVSLYWYRQALGQGPEFLTYFNYEAQQDKSGLPNDRFSAERPEGSISTLTIQRTEQRDSAMYRCASSSTLTGTGNTIYFGEGSWLTVV.

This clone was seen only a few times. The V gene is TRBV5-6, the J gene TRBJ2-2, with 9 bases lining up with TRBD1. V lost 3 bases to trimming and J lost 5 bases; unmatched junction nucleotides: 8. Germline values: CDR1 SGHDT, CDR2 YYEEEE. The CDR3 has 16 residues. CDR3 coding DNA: TGTGCCAGCAGCTCTGGGACAGGGAGGAAGACCGGGGAGCTGTTTTTT. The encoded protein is CASSSGTGRKTGELFF.